Shown below are 14 T cell receptor beta chains from a single sample sequenced in a study of control samples from healthy donors and cancer patients. The data were produced by immunoSEQ multiplex PCR, yet TCRdb's version contains in-frame clones alone and is incomplete. The sample holds about 180,000 clones, about 90% seen once. The sample comprised blood. All receptors derive from a woman aged 45-65 years in good health.

CDR3 sequence reads: CASSQGQAGSGNTIYF. Here the CDR3 DNA reads TGTGCCAGCAGCCAGGGACAGGCCGGCTCTGGAAACACCATATATTTT. This chain connects TRBV7-3 to TRBJ1-3; 8 bases match TRBD1. Trimming cost V 5 bases and J 0 bases; bases outside gene matches: 6. The CDR3 is made up of 16 amino acids. CDR1 SGHTA and CDR2 FQGTGA come from the germline V gene.

The CDR3 loop is CASSFSDRAYNSPLHF. Here the CDR3 DNA reads TGTGCCAGTAGTTTCTCGGACAGGGCCTATAATTCACCCCTCCACTTT. This chain connects TRBV19 to TRBJ1-6; 8 bases are shared with TRBD1. CDR1 is LNHDA and CDR2 is SQIVND in the germline V gene (reference sequence). CDR3 length equals 16 residues. Unmatched junction bases numbered 5, after V lost 5 bases and J lost 2 bases.

The sample holds a few counts of this clone. The chain combines TRBV10-3 with TRBJ2-7, with 10 bases that match TRBD1. V lost 7 bases, J lost 4 bases, and 7 bases stayed unmatched. The length of the CDR3 is 14 residues. Per germline, CDR1 ENHRY and CDR2 SYGVKD. Written as DNA, the CDR3 is TGTGCCATCAAATATGGGACAGGGGTTTACGAGCAGTACTTC. Translated: CAIKYGTGVYEQYF.

The CDR3 DNA is TGTGCCAGCAGCTTAAACCCAGGGAAAAACACTGAAGCTTTCTTT. It yields the protein CASSLNPGKNTEAFF. The V gene is TRBV7-8, the J gene TRBJ1-1, with D perhaps matching TRBD1 (5 bases). The CDR3 is 15 amino acids. V lost 2 bases to trimming and J lost 2 bases, with 12 bases between them. Germline V gene data show CDR1 as SGHVS and CDR2 as FQNEAQ.

The J gene is TRBJ2-5, the V gene TRBV5-1; perhaps D is TRBD1 or TRBD2 (5 bases each). In germline, CDR1 is SGHRS, CDR2 YFSETQ. The V end lost 4 bases, the J end lost 5 bases, and 15 bases lay between the germline ends. The CDR3 length is 14 residues. This chain's CDR3 is CASSPGTNGETQYF. In DNA form, the CDR3 reads TGCGCCAGCAGCCCAGGGACGAATGGGGAGACCCAGTACTTC.

The chain's CDR3 is CASSQGRDGSPLHF. CDR3 nucleotide sequence: TGCGCCAGCAGCCAAGGCAGGGATGGTTCACCCCTCCACTTT. The gene calls are TRBV4-3 and TRBJ1-6; perhaps TRBD1 as D (5 bases). Looked up from germline, CDR1 is LGHNA and CDR2 is YSLEER. V shed 1 base and J shed 9 bases, with 10 bases lying between them. This CDR3 contains 14 residues.

The chain couples TRBV3-1 (or the pseudogene TRBV3-2) to TRBJ2-1, with 11 nucleotides matching TRBD2. In germline, CDR1 is LGHDT, CDR2 YNNKEL (reference sequence). Unmatched junction bases numbered 6, after V lost 2 bases and J lost 6 bases. The CDR3 is 16 amino acids. CDR3 sequence reads: CASSQSLGLAGNEQFF. CDR3 coding DNA: TGTGCCAGCAGCCAATCGTTAGGACTAGCGGGCAATGAGCAGTTCTTC.

The chain carries TRBV30 and TRBJ2-1; D is ambiguous. The CDR3 loop spans 16 amino acids. V lost 3 bases to trimming and J lost 7 bases, with 22 bases between them. Germline V gives CDR1 GTSNPN, CDR2 SVGIG (reference sequence). Written as DNA, the CDR3 is TGTGCCTGGAGCCACACCCTCCCGTCCTTTTGGAATGAGCAGTTCTTC. This sequence encodes CAWSHTLPSFWNEQFF.

The V and J genes are TRBV7-2 and TRBJ1-3; perhaps TRBD1 as D (5 bases). Per germline, CDR1 SGHTA and CDR2 FQGNSA. The V gene lost 4 bases and the J gene lost 0 bases, with 13 bases spanning the gap. The CDR3 loop spans 16 amino acids. The CDR3 DNA reads TGTGCCAGCAGCTCCCCCCAGGGAGGCTCTGGAAACACCATATATTTT. Translating it yields CASSSPQGGSGNTIYF.

The J gene is TRBJ2-7, the V gene TRBV9; 8 bases match TRBD1. Germline values: CDR1 SGDLS, CDR2 YYNGEE. The CDR3 runs 15 residues. V was clipped by 4 bases and J by 0 bases; unmatched bases: 6. CDR3 sequence: CASSPGTGFSYEQYF. In DNA, the CDR3 is TGTGCCAGCAGCCCCGGGACAGGTTTCTCCTACGAGCAGTACTTC.

The chain is built from TRBV30 and TRBJ2-5; perhaps D is TRBD1 or TRBD2 (6 bases each). CDR3 size: 15 residues. Germline values: CDR1 GTSNPN, CDR2 SVGIG (reference sequence). V was pared by 4 bases and J by 7 bases, with 22 bases between. The CDR3 DNA reads TGTGCCTGGACCTCTGGGGGGCAGGTCACGGGGACCCAGTACTTC. It is translated as CAWTSGGQVTGTQYF.

The chain has TRBV12-3 or TRBV12-4 and TRBJ2-7; tentatively, D is TRBD1 or TRBD2 (5 bases each). Trimming removed 7 bases from V and 3 bases from J, with 10 bases in between. The length of the CDR3 is 12 residues. CDR3 sequence: CASTGPNYEQYF. In DNA form, the CDR3 reads TGTGCCAGCACGGGGCCGAACTACGAGCAGTACTTC.

The genes are TRBV5-1 and TRBJ1-1, with unresolved D. From germline, CDR1 is SGHRS and CDR2 YFSETQ. The V and J ends lost 5 bases and 0 bases respectively, with 8 bases between them. The CDR3 length is 13 residues. CDR3 nucleotides: TGCGCCAGCAGGACGGCAATGAACACTGAAGCTTTCTTT. Translation gives CASRTAMNTEAFF. Together with reference TRBV5-1 and TRBJ1-1, the CDR3 gives the full variable domain: KAGVTQTPRYLIKTRGQQVTLSCSPISGHRSVSWYQQTPGQGLQFLFEYFSETQRNKGNFPGRFSGRQFSNSRSEMNVSTLELGDSALYLCASRTAMNTEAFFGQGTRLTVV.

This clone appeared a single time. The CDR3 reads CASSQVNSNEQFF. CDR3 DNA sequence: TGTGCCAGCAGCCAAGTAAACAGCAATGAGCAGTTCTTC. The J gene is TRBJ2-1, the V gene TRBV14; D call uncertain. From germline, CDR1 is SGHDN and CDR2 FVKESK. The CDR3 sequence is 13 residues long. The V gene lost 1 base and the J gene lost 6 bases, with 7 bases spanning the gap.